This entry concerns a single T cell receptor beta chain. Its specificity is not known. Method: immunoSEQ multiplex PCR; TCRdb's copy keeps in-frame clones and lacks some. The sample has more than 35,000 clones; around 80% are singletons. These data are taken from a study of OX40 agonist ivuxolimab in advanced cancers. Study as a whole: Every 2 weeks, patients received ivuxolimab intravenously, dosed at 0.01 to 10 mg/kg.

Study-level points and caveats: At 0.1-3.0 mg/kg, partial responders had clonal expansion among the lowest observed. The study observed clonal expansion of CD4+ and CD8+ blood T cells by week 6 at 0.1 to 3.0 mg/kg. On average, CD8+ T cells had more expanded clones than CD4+.

V dropped 5 bases and J dropped 3; count of bases not matched to a gene: 7. Germline-derived CDR1 and CDR2 are SNHLY and FYNNEI. The CDR3 totals 14 residues. This chain uses TRBV2 with TRBJ2-7, with TRBD2 matching 7 bases. The material sequenced was CD4+ or CD8+ T cells sorted from blood, taken in a trial of the OX40 agonist ivuxolimab. The source of this sequence is an adult with an advanced solid tumor such as melanoma, head and neck, liver or kidney cancer. CDR3 residues: CASSWTPGGYEQYF. DNA of the CDR3: TGTGCCAGCAGTTGGACTCCGGGAGGCTACGAGCAGTACTTC.